The 2 T cell receptor beta chains in this list originate from one sample, sequenced in a study of T cells in Graves' hyperthyroidism and ophthalmopathy. Amplification targeted TCR beta CDR3 regions from RNA transcripts. The TCR CDR3 was amplified in a first-round RT-PCR using the HTBI primer set. TCRdb re-called the multiplex PCR reads with MiXCR, one entry per CDR3 protein. The repertoire has 650,000 to 850,000 distinct CDR3 sequences, around a sixth of them found once; the top ten carry roughly 17%. Sequenced input: blood. Every receptor here comes from a woman aged 45 to 65 with Graves' hyperthyroidism that later progressed to Graves' ophthalmopathy.

The chain combines TRBV19 with TRBJ1-2; 7 positions match TRBD1. V lost 5 bases, J lost 1 base, and 7 bases stayed unmatched. This CDR3 is built from 15 residues. Looked up from germline, CDR1 is LNHDA and CDR2 is SQIVND (reference sequence). The DNA of the CDR3 is TGTGCCAGTAGTGCAGACTGGGACAGTAACTATGGCTACACCTTC. It encodes CASSADWDSNYGYTF.

On this clonotype itself: Germline and junction disagree at one end, which may indicate a read error. The chain employs TRBV10-1 and TRBJ1-2; no clear D. The germline V gene has CDR1 WNHNN and CDR2 SYGVQD (reference sequence). The CDR3 consists of 12 residues. The chain's CDR3 is CACSSGNGGYTF. The CDR3 DNA is TGTGCCTGCAGTTCCGGTAATGGGGGCTACACCTTC.